The rows below give T cell receptor beta chains drawn from one sample of a study of vaccination and CD4 T cells after COVID-19. What these receptors recognize is not known. TCRdb itself ran the PCR reads through MiXCR, one entry per CDR3 protein. The repertoire holds 12,000 to 15,000 distinct CDR3 sequences, with about 55% as singletons. The sample was CD4+ T cells from blood, cultured in vitro, taken before SARS-CoV-2 vaccination. The receptor set was obtained from a human donor who had recovered from COVID-19. Both conserved end residues are trimmed from each CDR3. The D gene is left open where the match is weak.

V	J	D	CDR3
TRBV5-3	TRBJ2-7	.	ASSSLFRSYEQY
TRBV10-3	TRBJ2-3	.	ATEDSTDTQY
TRBV27	TRBJ1-6	.	ASAYKHPYNSPLH
TRBV19	TRBJ2-7	.	ASSIPGASYEQY
TRBV28	TRBJ2-3	TRBD2	ASSAPSGSDTDTQY
TRBV20-1	TRBJ2-1	TRBD2	SAPGLAERYNEQF
TRBV2	TRBJ2-1	TRBD2	ASSLGLAVSNEQF
TRBV2	TRBJ2-3	TRBD1	ASSEGTGNTDTQY
TRBV30	TRBJ1-1	.	AWSPVLDEAF
TRBV10-2	TRBJ2-5	.	ASSESGHEETQY
TRBV12-3/TRBV12-4	TRBJ2-5	TRBD1	ASSKRQGSGQETQY
TRBV6-4	TRBJ1-5	TRBD1	ASSRDRAYAVVGVSRTQH
TRBV29-1	TRBJ2-2	.	SVSGHVNTGELF
TRBV6-1	TRBJ1-3	.	VSRTGETGNTIY
TRBV5-6	TRBJ2-5	.	ASSLGAQPETQY
TRBV7-2	TRBJ2-1	.	ASSLAVLAADEQF
TRBV12-3/TRBV12-4	TRBJ1-2	TRBD1	ASKTYGTGDYGYT
TRBV27	TRBJ2-3	TRBD2	ASSSDGTSPHYTQY
TRBV20-1	TRBJ1-2	.	SADDRAADGYT
TRBV19	TRBJ1-6	TRBD1	ASRDRVRGSPLH
TRBV6-1	TRBJ1-6	.	ASSENGGNSPLH
TRBV7-7	TRBJ2-5	TRBD2	ASGTGGNAETQY
TRBV10-2	TRBJ1-5	.	ASSESQVGPQH
TRBV20-1	TRBJ2-5	TRBD1	SANKQGETQY
TRBV25-1	TRBJ2-1	.	ASSEPGTTREQF
TRBV6-1	TRBJ2-2	.	ASSYRGTNTGELF
TRBV24-1	TRBJ1-3	.	ATSDPGDPGNTIY
TRBV7-8	TRBJ1-6	TRBD1	ASSLIIRDRKPYNSPLH
TRBV28	TRBJ1-5	.	ASSLTGHGRPQH
TRBV20-1	TRBJ1-5	.	SARVGGAENQPQH
TRBV27	TRBJ2-5	TRBD1	ASSFLGQGGETQY
TRBV6-2/TRBV6-3	TRBJ2-1	.	ASSYTDSTYNEQF
TRBV5-4	TRBJ2-3	.	ASSVGLQTDTQY
TRBV7-9	TRBJ2-7	.	ASSLVLDYGEQY